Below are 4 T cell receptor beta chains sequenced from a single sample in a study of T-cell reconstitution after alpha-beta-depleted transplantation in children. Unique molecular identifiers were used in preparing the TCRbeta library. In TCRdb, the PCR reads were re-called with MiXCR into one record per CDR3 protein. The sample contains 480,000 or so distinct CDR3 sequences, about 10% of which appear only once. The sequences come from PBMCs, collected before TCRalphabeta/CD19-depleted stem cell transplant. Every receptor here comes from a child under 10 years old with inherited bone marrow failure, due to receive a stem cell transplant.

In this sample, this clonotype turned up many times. The CDR3 here is CASSPHAGELFF. In nucleotides, the CDR3 is TGTGCCAGCAGTCCTCACGCCGGGGAGCTGTTTTTT. The rearrangement uses TRBV6-2 or TRBV6-3 and TRBJ2-2; D not certain. Trimming took 5 bases from V and 6 from J, leaving 7 bases between them. The CDR3 covers 12 residues. Looked up from germline, CDR1 is MNHEY and CDR2 is SVGEGT.

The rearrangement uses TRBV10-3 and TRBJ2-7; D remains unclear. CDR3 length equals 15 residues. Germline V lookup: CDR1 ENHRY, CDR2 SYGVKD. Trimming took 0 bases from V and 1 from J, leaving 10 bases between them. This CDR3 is CAISESTGRSYEQYF. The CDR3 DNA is TGTGCCATCAGTGAGTCGACCGGGCGGTCCTACGAGCAGTACTTC.

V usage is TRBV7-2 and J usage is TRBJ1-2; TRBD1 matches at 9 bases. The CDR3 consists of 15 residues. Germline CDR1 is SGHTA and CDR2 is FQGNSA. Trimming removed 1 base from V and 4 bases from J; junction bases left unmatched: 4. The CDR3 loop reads CASSLESDRGYGYTF. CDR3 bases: TGTGCCAGCAGCTTAGAGTCGGACAGGGGCTATGGCTACACCTTC.

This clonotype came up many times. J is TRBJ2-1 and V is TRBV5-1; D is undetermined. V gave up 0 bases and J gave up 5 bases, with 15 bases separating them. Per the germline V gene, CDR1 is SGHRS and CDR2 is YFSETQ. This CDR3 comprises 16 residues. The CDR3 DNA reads TGCGCCAGCAGCTTGGCCTGGGCTAGTGGGGACAATGAGCAGTTCTTC. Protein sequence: CASSLAWASGDNEQFF. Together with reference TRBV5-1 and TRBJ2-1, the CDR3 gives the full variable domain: KAGVTQTPRYLIKTRGQQVTLSCSPISGHRSVSWYQQTPGQGLQFLFEYFSETQRNKGNFPGRFSGRQFSNSRSEMNVSTLELGDSALYLCASSLAWASGDNEQFFGPGTRLTVL.